A selection of T cell receptor beta chains follows, all from one sample in a study of blood T cell repertoires in COVID-19. The repertoire was sequenced with immunoSEQ multiplex PCR; TCRdb's copy has only in-frame clones and lacks some. Of fewer than 250,000 clones in the sample, roughly 82% are singletons; the top ten hold 4.7%. Sequencing was done on a sample of peripheral blood. The receptors shown here come from a woman between 65 and 79 years old with acute or convalescent COVID-19. The CDR3 runs from the conserved cysteine through the conserved F or W.

cdr3_aa v_call
CASSWRGNQPQHF TRBV6-5
CASSESTGTGPYGYTF TRBV10-2
CASSLFGTNRRNTEAFF TRBV5-1
CASSVKTSGGPRDTQYF TRBV5-4
CASSQGGRGLGNTIYF TRBV4-3
CASSGTTGRRTGELFF TRBV5-4
CASSLQSSYNEQFF TRBV6-5
CASSLDGGGYNSPLHF TRBV7-8
CAWTNTGTPRTEAFF TRBV30
CASSYSGGWGTEAFF TRBV6-5
CASSLRKEAFF TRBV3-1/TRBV3-2
CASSYAGENSPLHF TRBV6-2/TRBV6-3
CASSLAGNTEAFF TRBV5-6
CAWSAWGGPGNEQFF TRBV30
CASSKKLRGGQGQLSEQFF TRBV21-1